This T cell receptor (beta chain) was sequenced for a study of blood T cell repertoires in COVID-19. The CDR3 has 13 amino acids. After removal of 6 bases from V and 4 bases from J, the junction contained 3 bases not matched to a gene. Using immunoSEQ multiplex PCR, the repertoire was profiled, and TCRdb retains in-frame clones only, with some absent. The table records fewer than 120,000 clones, 60% to 80% of them present only once. Sample: peripheral blood. The chain links TRBV12-3 or TRBV12-4 to TRBJ1-2; TRBD1 matches 9 bases. This clonotype was sampled from a woman at least 80 years old with active or convalescent COVID-19. This chain's CDR3 is CASSQDRGYGYTF. DNA of the CDR3: TGTGCCAGCAGCCAGGACAGGGGCTATGGCTACACCTTC.